The TCR beta chain described here comes from a study of T cell responses to AZD1222 COVID-19 vaccine. This CDR3 comprises 16 residues. V dropped 5 bases and J dropped 8; count of bases not matched to a gene: 15. Germline V gene lookup returns CDR1 SGHAT and CDR2 FQNNGV. The repertoire was sequenced with immunoSEQ multiplex PCR; TCRdb's copy has only in-frame clones and lacks some. The data hold some 74,000 clones, with approximately 90% observed a single time. This specimen consisted of peripheral blood, obtained 28 days after the second AZD1222 dose. The clonotype originates from an adult who received the AZD1222 COVID-19 vaccine. This chain uses TRBV11-2 with TRBJ1-2; 9 positions agree with TRBD1. CDR3 coding DNA: TGTGCCAGCAGCCGGGACAGGGTCACACCTGGTCAAGGCTACACCTTC. Its translation: CASSRDRVTPGQGYTF.